Below are 30 T cell receptor beta chains sequenced from a single sample in a study of blood T cell repertoires in COVID-19. The repertoire was sequenced with immunoSEQ multiplex PCR; TCRdb's copy has only in-frame clones and lacks some. Of about 280,000 clones listed, approximately 89% are singletons. The specimen was peripheral blood. The origin of the receptors is a woman in her 30s with COVID-19, enrolled during active disease.

The V call is TRBV27, the J call TRBJ1-2; TRBD1 might be the D (6 bases). Trimming took off 1 base at V and 6 bases at J, with 9 bases between the two ends. CDR1 is MNHEY, CDR2 SMNVEV, per germline (reference sequence). The CDR3 sequence is 13 residues long. The CDR3 here is CASSLWQGHGYTF. CDR3 DNA sequence: TGTGCCAGCAGTTTATGGCAGGGGCATGGCTACACCTTC.

The chain links TRBV3-1 (or the pseudogene TRBV3-2) to TRBJ1-2; no firm D call. The CDR3 has 14 residues. Between the trimmed V and J ends, which lost 1 base and 6 bases, there was a span of 12 bases. Germline values: CDR1 LGHDT, CDR2 YNNKEL (reference sequence). CDR3 DNA: TGTGCCAGCAGCCAAGGAGGTACGAGGGATGGCTACACCTTC. Its protein product is CASSQGGTRDGYTF.

V is TRBV27 and J is TRBJ1-5; 7 positions agree with TRBD1. The CDR3 runs to 15 residues. Germline CDR1 MNHEY, CDR2 SMNVEV (reference sequence). V was pared by 4 bases and J by 0 bases, with 3 bases of the junction left unmatched. The CDR3 here is CASSSRGDSNQPQHF. As DNA, the CDR3 is TGTGCCAGCAGTTCCAGGGGGGATAGCAATCAGCCCCAGCATTTT.

This chain connects TRBV5-6 to TRBJ2-3; 9 bases match TRBD2. CDR1 and CDR2 (germline): SGHDT, YYEEEE. V dropped 3 bases and J dropped 0; count of bases not matched to a gene: 2. The CDR3 has 15 residues. CDR3 nucleotides: TGTGCCAGCAGCTACACTAGCGGGAGCACAGATACGCAGTATTTT. Translated: CASSYTSGSTDTQYF.

A word on this clone: This same CDR3 is encoded by further DNA sequences in the sample. This rearrangement joins TRBV16 to TRBJ1-2, with 8 bases matching TRBD1. Germline loops: CDR1 KGHSY, CDR2 FQNENV. The CDR3 is 14 amino acids. V was pared by 4 bases and J by 4 bases, with 5 bases of the junction left unmatched. CDR3 sequence reads: CASSRQGSGYGYTF. CDR3 sequence (DNA): TGTGCCAGCAGCCGACAGGGGTCAGGCTATGGCTACACCTTC.

J is TRBJ2-5 and V is TRBV29-1; TRBD1 might be the D (6 bases). Trimming cost V 3 bases and J 5 bases, with 13 bases left between them. This CDR3 is 13 amino acids long. Looked up from germline, CDR1 is SQVTM and CDR2 is ANQGSEA. Here the CDR3 DNA reads TGCAGCGTTGACACAGGGTCTGGGGAGACCCAGTACTTC. Residues: CSVDTGSGETQYF.

This chain connects TRBV19 to TRBJ1-3; possibly TRBD1 for D (6 bases). The CDR3 consists of 17 residues. The ends were cut back, 5 bases at V and 4 bases at J, with 21 bases in the middle. The germline gives CDR1 LNHDA, CDR2 SQIVND (reference sequence). The DNA for the CDR3 is TGTGCCAGTAGTGCGGGGGGCCCAGCCAACCCAGGAAACACCATATATTTT. This gives the protein CASSAGGPANPGNTIYF.

This chain uses TRBV30 with TRBJ1-5, with 7 bases matching TRBD1. V trimming: 0 bases; J trimming: 3 bases; junction bases outside the gene matches: 8. Germline values: CDR1 GTSNPN, CDR2 SVGIG (reference sequence). This CDR3 is built from 16 residues. CDR3 DNA: TGTGCCTGGAGTGTCGAAGGGGGCCTACTCAATCAGCCCCAGCATTTT. Translation: CAWSVEGGLLNQPQHF.

This clone was detected only once. The V call is TRBV19, the J call TRBJ1-5; D ambiguous. CDR1 is LNHDA and CDR2 is SQIVND in the germline V gene (reference sequence). The CDR3 covers 14 residues. V shed 3 bases and J shed 7 bases, with 13 bases lying between them. The CDR3 DNA reads as TGTGCCAGTAGTATCCCATTCGGAGTACAGCCCCAGCATTTT. It yields the protein CASSIPFGVQPQHF. Supplemented by reference TRBV19 and TRBJ1-5, the full variable domain reads DGGITQSPKYLFRKEGQNVTLSCEQNLNHDAMYWYRQDPGQGLRLIYYSQIVNDFQKGDIAEGYSVSREKKESFPLTVTSAQKNPTAFYLCASSIPFGVQPQHFGDGTRLSIL.

This chain connects TRBV10-1 to TRBJ1-5; D call uncertain. The CDR3 is 13 residues long. Germline V gives CDR1 WNHNN, CDR2 SYGVQD (reference sequence). V was trimmed by 0 bases and J by 7 bases, leaving 7 bases between them. The CDR3 sequence: CASSESAGQPQHF. The CDR3 DNA reads TGCGCCAGCAGTGAGTCTGCAGGCCAGCCCCAGCATTTT.

The chain couples TRBV5-4 to TRBJ1-1; D unresolved. CDR1 SGHNT and CDR2 YYREEE come from the germline V gene (reference sequence). The CDR3 extends over 14 amino acids. V shed 0 bases and J shed 4 bases, with 10 bases lying between them. The CDR3 here is CASSLAGRRTEAFF. The CDR3 DNA reads as TGTGCCAGCAGCTTGGCCGGCAGGCGCACTGAAGCTTTCTTT. Variable domain in full (rest from reference TRBV5-4 and TRBJ1-1): ETGVTQSPTHLIKTRGQQVTLRCSSQSGHNTVSWYQQALGQGPQFIFQYYREEENGRGNFPPRFSGLQFPNYSSELNVNALELDDSALYLCASSLAGRRTEAFFGQGTRLTVV.

The rearrangement links TRBV28 to TRBJ1-1; 7 bases agree with TRBD1. The trim removed 3 bases at V and 4 bases at J, leaving 8 bases unmatched. CDR3 length: 15 residues. The germline gives CDR1 MDHEN, CDR2 SYDVKM. As DNA, the CDR3 is TGTGCCAGCAGTTTCTTTCCAGGGGGTGTCACTGAAGCTTTCTTT. Its protein is CASSFFPGGVTEAFF.

The rearrangement joins TRBV28 to TRBJ1-2; D unresolved. Germline V CDR1 and CDR2: MDHEN, SYDVKM. CDR3 length: 12 amino acids. V lost 10 bases and J lost 4, with 13 bases in between. The chain's CDR3 is CAIQTGSYGYTF. Here the CDR3 DNA reads TGTGCCATCCAGACCGGGTCCTATGGCTACACCTTC.

The chain employs TRBV24-1 and TRBJ1-2; D is perhaps TRBD1 (6 bases). Germline V gives CDR1 KGHDR, CDR2 SFDVKD. Trimming took off 3 bases at V and 8 bases at J, with 15 bases between the two ends. There are 14 residues in the CDR3. The CDR3 nucleotides read TGTGCCACCAGTGATCCAGGGGTAGGACTCGGCTACACCTTC. Protein sequence: CATSDPGVGLGYTF.

The chain has TRBV15 and TRBJ1-5, with 9 bases identical to TRBD1. V lost 5 bases and J lost 4; bases outside the gene matches: 9. The CDR3 spans 16 residues. The germline gives CDR1 LNHNV, CDR2 YYDKDF (reference sequence). CDR3 sequence: CATSSRDREGNQPQHF. CDR3 coding DNA: TGTGCCACCAGCTCCCGGGACAGGGAGGGTAATCAGCCCCAGCATTTT.

The chain is built from TRBV4-2 and TRBJ2-7; 8 positions match TRBD2. The junction had 9 bases not matched to a gene; V was cut back by 4 bases and J by 4 bases. This CDR3 contains 15 residues. In germline, CDR1 is LGHNA, CDR2 YNFKEQ. CDR3 residues: CASSPFRGGLYEQYF. The CDR3 nucleotides read TGTGCCAGCAGCCCCTTCCGGGGGGGCCTTTACGAGCAGTACTTC.

The CDR3 nucleotides are TGTGCCAGCAGCTCATGGAGCACCGGGGAGCTGTTTTTT. It specifies CASSSWSTGELFF. The J gene is TRBJ2-2, the V gene TRBV5-4; D gene unclear. V was shortened by 3 bases and J by 4 bases, with 7 bases between the two germline ends. The CDR3 runs to 13 residues. Per germline, CDR1 SGHNT and CDR2 YYREEE (reference sequence). Full variable domain (remainder filled in from reference TRBV5-4 and TRBJ2-2): ETGVTQSPTHLIKTRGQQVTLRCSSQSGHNTVSWYQQALGQGPQFIFQYYREEENGRGNFPPRFSGLQFPNYSSELNVNALELDDSALYLCASSSWSTGELFFGEGSRLTVL.

The rearrangement joins TRBV7-9 to TRBJ2-3, with 11 bases that match TRBD2. Germline V gene sequence: CDR1 SEHNR, CDR2 FQNEAQ (reference sequence). This CDR3 is built from 15 residues. J was trimmed by 4 bases and V by 3 bases; bases with no gene match: 3. DNA for the CDR3: TGTGCCAGCAGCTTTCTAGCGGGGGGCCCAGATACGCAGTATTTT. It is translated as CASSFLAGGPDTQYF.

The V and J genes are TRBV28 and TRBJ2-7; the D gene is possibly TRBD1 (6 bases). CDR3 length: 13 residues. Trimming shortened V by 5 bases and J by 3 bases, and 11 bases separated the two germline ends. Germline-derived CDR1 and CDR2 are MDHEN and SYDVKM. This CDR3 reads CASSLGGSYEQYF. DNA of the CDR3: TGTGCCAGCAGTCTAGGGGGAAGCTACGAGCAGTACTTC.

V gene TRBV1 combines with J gene TRBJ1-1. TRBV1 corresponds to a pseudogene. This CDR3 has 16 amino acids. The CDR3 reads CTSSQGGSTAAGEAFF. The CDR3 DNA is TGCACCAGCAGCCAAGGCGGGTCGACGGCTGCGGGTGAAGCTTTCTTT.

This clone was seen once. The rearrangement links TRBV5-1 to TRBJ1-5; TRBD1 matches 7 bases. Unmatched junction bases numbered 6, after V lost 3 bases and J lost 3 bases. CDR1 is SGHRS, CDR2 YFSETQ, per germline. The CDR3 has 15 residues. In nucleotides, the CDR3 is TGCGCCAGCAGCTGGACAGGCCTCTCCAATCAGCCCCAGCATTTT. Translation gives CASSWTGLSNQPQHF. Based on the CDR3 plus reference TRBV5-1 and TRBJ1-5, the full variable domain is KAGVTQTPRYLIKTRGQQVTLSCSPISGHRSVSWYQQTPGQGLQFLFEYFSETQRNKGNFPGRFSGRQFSNSRSEMNVSTLELGDSALYLCASSWTGLSNQPQHFGDGTRLSIL.

The chain couples TRBV7-8 to TRBJ2-2, with D perhaps TRBD1 (5 bases). V lost 2 bases to trimming and J lost 6 bases, with 10 bases between them. Germline CDR1 reads SGHVS; CDR2 reads FQNEAQ. This CDR3 is 14 amino acids long. CDR3 loop: CASSLSQGAGELFF. The CDR3 nucleotides are TGTGCCAGCAGCTTATCCCAGGGCGCCGGGGAGCTGTTTTTT.

This clone was counted a single time. The chain couples TRBV7-9 to TRBJ2-2; weak D call: TRBD1 (6 bases). V was shortened by 3 bases and J by 5 bases, with 13 bases between the two germline ends. The CDR3 has 15 residues. CDR1 is SEHNR and CDR2 is FQNEAQ in the germline V gene (reference sequence). The CDR3: CASSFGQQETGELFF. CDR3 DNA: TGTGCCAGCAGCTTTGGACAGCAGGAAACCGGGGAGCTGTTTTTT.

The V call is TRBV5-4, the J call TRBJ2-7; tentatively, D is TRBD1 (6 bases). Germline V gene data show CDR1 as SGHNT and CDR2 as YYREEE (reference sequence). The CDR3 consists of 14 residues. V dropped 4 bases and J dropped 2 bases, with 13 bases sitting between them. The CDR3: CASSLRDIPYEQYF. CDR3 in DNA: TGTGCCAGCAGCCTCCGGGACATCCCCTACGAGCAGTACTTC. The variable domain in full, with the rest retrieved from reference TRBV5-4 and TRBJ2-7, is ETGVTQSPTHLIKTRGQQVTLRCSSQSGHNTVSWYQQALGQGPQFIFQYYREEENGRGNFPPRFSGLQFPNYSSELNVNALELDDSALYLCASSLRDIPYEQYFGPGTRLTVT.

The chain carries TRBV11-3 and TRBJ2-1; TRBD1 agrees at 8 bases. The CDR3 sequence is 15 residues long. In germline, CDR1 is SGHNT, CDR2 YENEEA. The V and J ends lost 4 bases and 7 bases, in that order; junction bases with no gene match: 9. CDR3 in amino acids: CASSSSGTGGNEQFF. The CDR3 coding sequence is TGTGCCAGCAGCTCCTCCGGGACAGGAGGTAATGAGCAGTTCTTC.

This clone was found a few times. This chain joins TRBV11-2 and TRBJ1-2, with 7 bases matching TRBD1. Germline V gene data show CDR1 as SGHAT and CDR2 as FQNNGV. Losses at the gene ends were 5 bases for V and 6 bases for J; bases not matched to a gene: 6. The CDR3 consists of 13 residues. The CDR3 region is CASSQGGRDGYTF. As DNA, the CDR3 is TGTGCCAGCAGCCAAGGGGGCCGGGATGGCTACACCTTC.

The chain is built from TRBV27 and TRBJ2-2, with D possibly matching TRBD2 (6 bases). The CDR3 has 15 residues. The V gene lost 7 bases and the J gene lost 0 bases, with 12 bases spanning the gap. Germline V gene sequence: CDR1 MNHEY, CDR2 SMNVEV (reference sequence). The CDR3 nucleotides read TGTGCCAGCAACCCTGGGACTTCGAACACCGGGGAGCTGTTTTTT. Amino acids: CASNPGTSNTGELFF.

This clone was seen only a few times. This chain uses TRBV6-1 with TRBJ1-1; D is unresolved. V was shortened by 2 bases and J by 8 bases, with 6 bases between the two germline ends. Germline values: CDR1 MNHNS, CDR2 SASEGT. The CDR3 runs to 11 residues. The CDR3 sequence is CASSELSEAFF. The CDR3 coding sequence is TGTGCCAGCAGTGAATTGTCAGAAGCTTTCTTT.

The gene calls are TRBV6-5 and TRBJ2-2; D is ambiguous. V gave up 6 bases and J gave up 7 bases, with 9 bases separating them. Germline V CDR1 and CDR2: MNHEY, SVGAGI. The length of the CDR3 is 12 residues. The DNA of the CDR3 is TGTGCCAGCAGCCTGGCCCGCGGGGAGCTGTTTTTT. It encodes CASSLARGELFF.

The rearrangement joins TRBV29-1 to TRBJ1-1; TRBD1 is a possible D gene (5 bases). V was clipped by 7 bases and J by 5 bases, with 17 bases between them. CDR1 and CDR2 (germline): SQVTM, ANQGSEA. The CDR3 consists of 13 residues. CDR3 in amino acids: CSAEPGMSTEAFF. In DNA, the CDR3 is TGCAGCGCCGAGCCAGGGATGAGTACTGAAGCTTTCTTT.